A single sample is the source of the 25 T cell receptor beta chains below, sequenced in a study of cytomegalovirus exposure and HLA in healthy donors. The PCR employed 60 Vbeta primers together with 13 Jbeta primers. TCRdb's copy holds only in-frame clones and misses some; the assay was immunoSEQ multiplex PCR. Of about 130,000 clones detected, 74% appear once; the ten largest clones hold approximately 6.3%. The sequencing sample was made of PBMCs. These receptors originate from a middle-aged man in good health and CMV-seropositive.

The CDR3 here is CASSLGGTGGVWAEAFF. In nucleotides, the CDR3 is TGCGCCAGCAGCTTGGGTGGGACAGGGGGCGTATGGGCTGAAGCTTTCTTT. The rearrangement uses TRBV5-1 and TRBJ1-1; 12 bases line up with TRBD1. The CDR3 is 17 amino acids. Germline CDR1 SGHRS, CDR2 YFSETQ. J was trimmed by 6 bases and V by 0 bases; bases with no gene match: 9. Based on the CDR3 plus reference TRBV5-1 and TRBJ1-1, the full variable domain is KAGVTQTPRYLIKTRGQQVTLSCSPISGHRSVSWYQQTPGQGLQFLFEYFSETQRNKGNFPGRFSGRQFSNSRSEMNVSTLELGDSALYLCASSLGGTGGVWAEAFFGQGTRLTVV.

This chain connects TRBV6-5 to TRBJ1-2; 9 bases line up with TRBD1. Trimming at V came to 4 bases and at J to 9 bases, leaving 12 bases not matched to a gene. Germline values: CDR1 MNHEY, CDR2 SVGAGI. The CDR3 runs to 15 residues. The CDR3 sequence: CASSFGQGNVWSYTF. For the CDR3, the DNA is TGTGCCAGCAGTTTCGGACAGGGGAATGTATGGAGCTACACCTTC.

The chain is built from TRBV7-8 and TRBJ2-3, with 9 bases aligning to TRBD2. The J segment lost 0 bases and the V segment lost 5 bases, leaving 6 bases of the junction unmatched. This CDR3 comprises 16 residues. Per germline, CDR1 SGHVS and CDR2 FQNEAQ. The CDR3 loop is CASSDGLARSTDTQYF. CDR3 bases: TGTGCCAGCAGCGATGGACTAGCGAGAAGCACAGATACGCAGTATTTT. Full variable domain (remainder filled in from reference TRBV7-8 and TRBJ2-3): GAGVSQSPRYKVAKRGQDVALRCDPISGHVSLFWYQQALGQGPEFLTYFQNEAQLDKSGLPSDRFFAERPEGSVSTLKIQRTQQEDSAVYLCASSDGLARSTDTQYFGPGTRLTVL.

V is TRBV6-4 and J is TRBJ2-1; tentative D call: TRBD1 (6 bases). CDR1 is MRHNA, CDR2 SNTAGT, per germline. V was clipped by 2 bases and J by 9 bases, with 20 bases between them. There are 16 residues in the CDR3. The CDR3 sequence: CASSDQDGQGRSEQFF. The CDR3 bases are TGTGCCAGCAGTGACCAAGATGGGCAGGGGAGAAGTGAGCAGTTCTTC.

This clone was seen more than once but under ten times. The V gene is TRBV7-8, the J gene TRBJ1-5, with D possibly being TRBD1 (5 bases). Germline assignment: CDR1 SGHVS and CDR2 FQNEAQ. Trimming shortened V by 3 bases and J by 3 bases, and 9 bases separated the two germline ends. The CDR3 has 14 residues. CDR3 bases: TGTGCCAGCAGCTTGGGGGGAGTCAATCAGCCCCAGCATTTT. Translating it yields CASSLGGVNQPQHF.

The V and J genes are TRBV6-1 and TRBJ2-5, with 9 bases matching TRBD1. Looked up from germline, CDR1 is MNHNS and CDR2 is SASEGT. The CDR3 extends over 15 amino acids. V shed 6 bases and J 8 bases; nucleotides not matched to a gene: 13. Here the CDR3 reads CASRDNVGTGKTQYF. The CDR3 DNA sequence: TGTGCCAGCAGGGACAACGTAGGGACAGGGAAAACCCAGTACTTC.

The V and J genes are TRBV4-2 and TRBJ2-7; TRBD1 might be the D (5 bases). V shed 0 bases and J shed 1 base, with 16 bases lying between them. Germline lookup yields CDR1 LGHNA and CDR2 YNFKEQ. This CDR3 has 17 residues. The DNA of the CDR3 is TGTGCCAGCAGCCAAGATGTTGGCCAGGGTTTATCCTACGAGCAGTACTTC. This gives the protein CASSQDVGQGLSYEQYF.

The CDR3 protein is CATSRDRVAGNTIYF. The CDR3 region has the DNA TGTGCCACCAGCAGAGACAGGGTCGCTGGAAACACCATATATTTT. This chain joins TRBV15 and TRBJ1-3; D perhaps matches TRBD1 (5 bases). The CDR3 loop spans 15 amino acids. The ends were cut back, 0 bases at V and 2 bases at J, with 8 bases in the middle. The germline CDR1 and CDR2 sequences are LNHNV and YYDKDF (reference sequence).

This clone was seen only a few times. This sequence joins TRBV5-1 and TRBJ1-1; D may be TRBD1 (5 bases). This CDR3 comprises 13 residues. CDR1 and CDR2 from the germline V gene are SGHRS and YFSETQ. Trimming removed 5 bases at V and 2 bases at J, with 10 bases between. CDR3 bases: TGCGCCAGCAGGGATCAGGGCAACACTGAAGCTTTCTTT. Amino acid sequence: CASRDQGNTEAFF. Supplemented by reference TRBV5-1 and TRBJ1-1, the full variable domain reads KAGVTQTPRYLIKTRGQQVTLSCSPISGHRSVSWYQQTPGQGLQFLFEYFSETQRNKGNFPGRFSGRQFSNSRSEMNVSTLELGDSALYLCASRDQGNTEAFFGQGTRLTVV.

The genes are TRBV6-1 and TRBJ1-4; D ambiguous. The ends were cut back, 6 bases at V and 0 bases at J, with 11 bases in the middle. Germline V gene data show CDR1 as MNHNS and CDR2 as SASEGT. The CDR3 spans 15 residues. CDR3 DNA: TGTGCCAGCAGCCTAACAGTTGCAACTAATGAAAAACTGTTTTTT. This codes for CASSLTVATNEKLFF.

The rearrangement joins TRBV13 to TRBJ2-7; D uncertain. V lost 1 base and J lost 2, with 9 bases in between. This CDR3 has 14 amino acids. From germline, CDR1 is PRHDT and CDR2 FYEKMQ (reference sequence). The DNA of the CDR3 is TGTGCCAGCAGCTTAGAAGCTAGAACCTACGAGCAGTACTTC. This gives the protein CASSLEARTYEQYF.

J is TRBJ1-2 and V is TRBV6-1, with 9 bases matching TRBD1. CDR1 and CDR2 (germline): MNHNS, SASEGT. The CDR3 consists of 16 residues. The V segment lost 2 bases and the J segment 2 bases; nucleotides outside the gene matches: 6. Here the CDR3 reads CASSERGQGKNYGYTF. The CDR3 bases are TGTGCCAGCAGTGAAAGGGGACAGGGTAAGAACTATGGCTACACCTTC.

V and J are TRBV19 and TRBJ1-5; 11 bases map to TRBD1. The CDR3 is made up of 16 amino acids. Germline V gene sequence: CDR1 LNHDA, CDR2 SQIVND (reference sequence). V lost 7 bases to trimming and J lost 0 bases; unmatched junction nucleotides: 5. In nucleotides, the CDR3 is TGTGCCAGTAACGGACAGGGGGCCCTTAGCAATCAGCCCCAGCATTTT. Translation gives CASNGQGALSNQPQHF.

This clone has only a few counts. CDR3 in amino acids: CAWSPTRGELFF. As DNA, the CDR3 is TGTGCCTGGAGCCCGACTAGGGGGGAGCTGTTTTTT. The chain joins TRBV30 to TRBJ2-2; D may be TRBD2 (6 bases). CDR3 length: 12 residues. With 3 bases removed from V and 8 bases from J, the gap between germline ends came to 10 bases. CDR1 is GTSNPN, CDR2 SVGIG, per germline (reference sequence).

DNA for the CDR3: TGTGCCAGCAGCAGACAGGCTAGAGAGACCCAGTACTTC. Encoded protein: CASSRQARETQYF. The chain links TRBV7-9 to TRBJ2-5; a possible D gene is TRBD1 (6 bases). The ends were cut back, 5 bases at V and 4 bases at J, with 11 bases in the middle. This CDR3 has 13 residues. Looked up from germline, CDR1 is SEHNR and CDR2 is FQNEAQ (reference sequence).

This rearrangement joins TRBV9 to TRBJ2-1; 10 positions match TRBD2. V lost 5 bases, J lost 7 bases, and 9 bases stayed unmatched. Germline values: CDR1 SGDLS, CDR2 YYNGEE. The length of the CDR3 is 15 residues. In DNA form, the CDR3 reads TGTGCCAGCAGTCGGGGGCTAGCGGGAGAGAATGAGCAGTTCTTC. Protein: CASSRGLAGENEQFF.

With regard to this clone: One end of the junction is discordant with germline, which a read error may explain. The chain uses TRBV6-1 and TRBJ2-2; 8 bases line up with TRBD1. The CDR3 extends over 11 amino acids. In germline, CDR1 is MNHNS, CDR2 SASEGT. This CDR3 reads CASSATGGLFF. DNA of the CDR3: TGTGCCAGCAGTGCCACAGGGGGGCTGTTTTTT.

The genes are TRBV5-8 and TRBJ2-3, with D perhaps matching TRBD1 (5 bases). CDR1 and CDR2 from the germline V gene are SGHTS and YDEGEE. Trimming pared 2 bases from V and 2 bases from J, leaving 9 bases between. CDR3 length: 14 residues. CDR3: CASSFRENTDTQYF. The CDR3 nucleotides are TGTGCCAGCAGCTTCAGGGAAAACACAGATACGCAGTATTTT.

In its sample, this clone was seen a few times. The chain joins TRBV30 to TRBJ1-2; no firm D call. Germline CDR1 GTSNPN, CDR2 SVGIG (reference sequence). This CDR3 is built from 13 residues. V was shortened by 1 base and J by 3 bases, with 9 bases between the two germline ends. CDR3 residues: CAWSGTDYYGYTF. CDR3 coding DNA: TGTGCCTGGAGTGGGACTGACTACTATGGCTACACCTTC.

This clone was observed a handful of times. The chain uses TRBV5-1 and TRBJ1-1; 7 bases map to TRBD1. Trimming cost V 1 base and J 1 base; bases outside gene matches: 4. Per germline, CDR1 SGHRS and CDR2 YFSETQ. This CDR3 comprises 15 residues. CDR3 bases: TGCGCCAGCAGCTTGCGGACAGGAGGGAACACTGAAGCTTTCTTT. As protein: CASSLRTGGNTEAFF.

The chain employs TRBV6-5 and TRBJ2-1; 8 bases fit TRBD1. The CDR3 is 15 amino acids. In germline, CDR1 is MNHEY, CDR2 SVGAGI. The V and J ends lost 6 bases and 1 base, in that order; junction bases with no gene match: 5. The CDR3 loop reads CASSHRGWSYNEQFF. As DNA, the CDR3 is TGTGCCAGCAGCCACAGGGGGTGGTCCTACAATGAGCAGTTCTTC.

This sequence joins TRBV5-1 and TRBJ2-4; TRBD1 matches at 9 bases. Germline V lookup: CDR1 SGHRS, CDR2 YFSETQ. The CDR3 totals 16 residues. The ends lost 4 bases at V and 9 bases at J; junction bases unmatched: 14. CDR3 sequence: CASSTATGQGSAIQYF. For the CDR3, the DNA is TGCGCCAGCAGCACCGCTACCGGACAGGGGTCGGCCATTCAGTACTTC.

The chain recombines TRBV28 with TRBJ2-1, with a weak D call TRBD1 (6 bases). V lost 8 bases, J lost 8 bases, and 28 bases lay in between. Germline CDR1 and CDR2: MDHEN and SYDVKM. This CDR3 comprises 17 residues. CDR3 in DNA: TGTGCCAGCCCTCCCGCCATACAGGGTAGGATGGTCGATGAGCAGTTCTTC. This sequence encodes CASPPAIQGRMVDEQFF.

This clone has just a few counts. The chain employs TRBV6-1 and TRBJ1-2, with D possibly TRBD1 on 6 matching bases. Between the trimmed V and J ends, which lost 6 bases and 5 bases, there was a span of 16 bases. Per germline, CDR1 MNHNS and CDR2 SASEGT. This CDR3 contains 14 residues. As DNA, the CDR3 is TGTGCCAGCAGCGCGGCACAGGGAACTTATGGCTACACCTTC. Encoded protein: CASSAAQGTYGYTF.

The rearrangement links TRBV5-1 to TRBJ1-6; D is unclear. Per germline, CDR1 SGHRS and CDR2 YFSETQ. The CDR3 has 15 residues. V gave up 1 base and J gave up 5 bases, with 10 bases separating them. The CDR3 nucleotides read TGCGCCAGCAGCTTGAGCGATCAGAATAATTCACCCCTCCACTTT. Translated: CASSLSDQNNSPLHF.